Following are 18 T cell receptor beta chains from one sample sequenced in a study of Ad26.COV2.S vaccination and SARS-CoV-2 variants. The treatment: around 19 received Ad26.COV2.S at low or high dose, single or two shots; 5 received placebo; per-sample allocation not given. At day 63 after the first vaccine or placebo injection, samples were drawn. The table came from immunoSEQ multiplex PCR; TCRdb's copy has only in-frame clones and leaves some out. The table includes under 400,000 clones, around 87% detected once. The source material was peripheral blood, sampled in a trial of Ad26.COV2.S vaccine versus placebo. The source of these receptors is a person between 18 and 59 years old who received the Ad26.COV2.S COVID-19 vaccine or a placebo.

V and J are TRBV12-3 or TRBV12-4 and TRBJ1-2; 7 nucleotides agree with TRBD1. The CDR3 contains 11 residues. The CDR3 spells CAIQGGVGYTF. The CDR3 bases are TGTGCAATCCAGGGGGGGGTAGGCTACACCTTC.

This chain uses TRBV19 with TRBJ2-7; no reliable D call. The CDR3 contains 13 residues. V was shortened by 4 bases and J by 5 bases, with 12 bases between the two germline ends. Germline lookup yields CDR1 LNHDA and CDR2 SQIVND (reference sequence). CDR3 sequence (DNA): TGTGCCAGTAGTAAGACAATGGTCCACGAGCAGTACTTC. Protein: CASSKTMVHEQYF.

The chain recombines TRBV11-2 with TRBJ2-5; 11 bases are shared with TRBD2. Germline CDR1 and CDR2: SGHAT and FQNNGV. Trimming took 4 bases from V and 5 from J; bases not matched to a gene: 6. The CDR3 has 15 residues. The CDR3 here is CASSSIAGGDETQYF. For the CDR3, the DNA is TGTGCCAGCAGCTCGATAGCGGGAGGGGACGAGACCCAGTACTTC.

This rearrangement joins TRBV4-1 to TRBJ1-2; D is perhaps TRBD1 (5 bases). Germline assignment: CDR1 MGHRA and CDR2 YSYEKL. This CDR3 is 20 amino acids long. V lost 0 bases and J lost 0, with 23 bases in between. The CDR3, as DNA: TGCGCCAGCAGCCAAGACTCTGGGGCCCAGGTAAGCGCTCCTAACTATGGCTACACCTTC. It specifies CASSQDSGAQVSAPNYGYTF.

This sequence joins TRBV11-2 and TRBJ2-5, with D maybe TRBD2 (5 bases). This CDR3 region has 15 residues. Germline CDR1 is SGHAT and CDR2 is FQNNGV. V lost 1 base to trimming and J lost 5 bases, with 14 bases between them. CDR3 coding DNA: TGTGCCAGCAGCTTAGGGACTGAGTTTCGGGAGACCCAGTACTTC. Its protein product is CASSLGTEFRETQYF.

The chain couples TRBV5-6 to TRBJ1-4, with a tentative D call TRBD1 (5 bases). CDR1 and CDR2 from the germline V gene are SGHDT and YYEEEE. The CDR3 has 15 residues. V dropped 4 bases and J dropped 4 bases, with 14 bases sitting between them. CDR3 loop: CASSLRGGGNEKLFF. In DNA form, the CDR3 reads TGTGCCAGCAGCCTCCGGGGGGGAGGTAATGAAAAACTGTTTTTT. Filled out from reference TRBV5-6 and TRBJ1-4, the complete variable domain reads DAGVTQSPTHLIKTRGQQVTLRCSPKSGHDTVSWYQQALGQGPQFIFQYYEEEERQRGNFPDRFSGHQFPNYSSELNVNALLLGDSALYLCASSLRGGGNEKLFFGSGTQLSVL.

The chain uses TRBV7-9 and TRBJ1-6; no firm D call. CDR1 is SEHNR and CDR2 is FQNEAQ in the germline V gene (reference sequence). V was cut by 1 base and J by 5 bases, with 12 bases left in between. The CDR3 has 16 residues. The CDR3 DNA reads as TGTGCCAGCAGCTTAGGCGGGATCCCGAATAATTCACCCCTCCACTTT. This translates into CASSLGGIPNNSPLHF.

The V gene is TRBV30, the J gene TRBJ1-1, with D unclear. Germline values: CDR1 GTSNPN, CDR2 SVGIG (reference sequence). V lost 8 bases and J lost 0, with 28 bases in between. The CDR3 runs 18 residues. The CDR3 bases are TGTGCCGGTTGGAGTTTTGTAGAGGAGAAGGCCATGAACACTGAAGCTTTCTTT. This translates into CAGWSFVEEKAMNTEAFF.

The chain employs TRBV1 and TRBJ1-1; the D call of TRBD1 is as the table states it, not checked on the DNA. TRBV1 has pseudogene status. The CDR3 loop spans 16 amino acids. The CDR3 is CTSSRNKTGGNTEAFF. The CDR3 DNA is TGCACCAGCAGCCGGAACAAGACAGGGGGGAACACTGAAGCTTTCTTT.

This chain uses TRBV5-1 with TRBJ1-1; D call uncertain. V was pared by 6 bases and J by 5 bases, with 11 bases between. Germline V gene data show CDR1 as SGHRS and CDR2 as YFSETQ. This CDR3 comprises 12 residues. CDR3 sequence reads: CASMGYGTEAFF. In DNA, the CDR3 is TGCGCCAGCATGGGGTATGGAACTGAAGCTTTCTTT.

The count of this clone is one. The same CDR3 is also encoded by other DNA sequences in this sample. The chain joins TRBV3-1 (or the pseudogene TRBV3-2) to TRBJ2-2; 12 bases map to TRBD2. Losses at the gene ends were 0 bases for V and 9 bases for J; bases not matched to a gene: 2. The CDR3 loop spans 15 amino acids. The germline gives CDR1 LGHDT, CDR2 YNNKEL (reference sequence). The CDR3 region has the DNA TGTGCCAGCAGCCAAGATCTAGCGGGGGGGCGGGAGCTGTTTTTT. This gives the protein CASSQDLAGGRELFF.

V gene TRBV4-1 combines with J gene TRBJ2-7; possible D gene TRBD1, 5 bases. This CDR3 has 15 amino acids. Per the germline V gene, CDR1 is MGHRA and CDR2 is YSYEKL. Trimming removed 3 bases from V and 0 bases from J, with 12 bases in between. The chain's CDR3 is CASSQPFTGSYEQYF. The DNA for the CDR3 is TGCGCCAGCAGCCAGCCATTTACAGGCTCCTACGAGCAGTACTTC.

The V gene is TRBV7-3, the J gene TRBJ1-3; 9 positions agree with TRBD1. The CDR3 runs 14 residues. Germline assignment: CDR1 SGHTA and CDR2 FQGTGA. Trimming removed 6 bases from V and 4 bases from J; junction bases left unmatched: 4. The CDR3 loop is CASSSGTGGNTIYF. CDR3 DNA: TGTGCCAGCAGTTCCGGGACAGGGGGAAACACCATATATTTT.

This chain joins TRBV4-1 and TRBJ2-7, with TRBD2 identical over 8 bases. This CDR3 is 15 amino acids long. Germline V gives CDR1 MGHRA, CDR2 YSYEKL. Unmatched junction bases numbered 11, after V lost 4 bases and J lost 6 bases. Written as DNA, the CDR3 is TGCGCCAGCAGCCCCCCCGGACTAGCATTCCGCGAGCAGTACTTC. The encoded protein is CASSPPGLAFREQYF.

The chain uses TRBV6-2 or TRBV6-3 and TRBJ1-5; 7 bases are shared with TRBD1. Germline V CDR1 and CDR2: MNHEY, SVGEGT. The CDR3 has 14 residues. The J segment lost 7 bases and the V segment lost 5 bases, leaving 8 bases of the junction unmatched. The CDR3 is CASSEFTGAQPQHF. The CDR3 nucleotides are TGTGCCAGCAGTGAGTTCACAGGGGCCCAGCCCCAGCATTTT.

CDR3 coding DNA: TGTGCCAGTAGTCAGGGAGGGGTATTTCGAACCGGTGAAGCTTTCTTT. It specifies CASSQGGVFRTGEAFF. V is TRBV19 and J is TRBJ1-1, with D perhaps TRBD1 (5 bases). Trimming pared 5 bases from V and 7 bases from J, leaving 23 bases between. The length of the CDR3 is 16 residues. Germline CDR1 LNHDA, CDR2 SQIVND (reference sequence).

The CDR3 nucleotides read TGTGCCAGCAGTTTATTAAGGGACAGCGTCTCTGGCTACACCTTC. It encodes CASSLLRDSVSGYTF. This rearrangement joins TRBV27 to TRBJ1-2; 7 nucleotides match TRBD1. Germline V CDR1 and CDR2: MNHEY, SMNVEV (reference sequence). The ends lost 1 base at V and 7 bases at J; junction bases unmatched: 9. The CDR3 covers 15 residues.

This clone was recorded once. Here the CDR3 DNA reads TGTGCCAGCAGCTTATATTGGTCAGGGAAAGCTGAAGCTTTCTTT. This translates into CASSLYWSGKAEAFF. The chain employs TRBV7-2 and TRBJ1-1, with TRBD1 as a possible D gene (5 bases). The V end lost 2 bases, the J end lost 6 bases, and 16 bases lay between the germline ends. Germline V gene data show CDR1 as SGHTA and CDR2 as FQGNSA. There are 15 residues in the CDR3.